The rows below give T cell receptor beta chains drawn from one sample of a study of blood T cells in healthy people across ages. TCRdb re-called the 5' RACE reads with MiXCR, one entry per CDR3 protein. The sample carries some 1 million distinct CDR3 sequences, roughly 45% recorded once. Specimen: blood. Receptors originate from a woman aged 60-75 years in good health. The CDR3 runs from the conserved cysteine through the conserved F or W. The D gene is left open where the match is weak. The size of a clone is reported for some rows only, either as once, few or many, or as a class for expanded clones.

clone_size	d_call	v_call	j_call	cdr3_nt	cdr3_aa
NA	NA	TRBV3-1	TRBJ1-1	TGTGCCAGCAGCCACGCCTTGGGACAGAACACTGAAGCTTTCTTT	CASSHALGQNTEAFF
few	NA	TRBV20-1	TRBJ1-1	TGCAGTGCTAGATTCCGAGCAGTGTTGAACACTGAAGCTTTCTTT	CSARFRAVLNTEAFF
NA	NA	TRBV18	TRBJ2-1	TGTGCCAGCTCACCGGGAGGGGGGGCGAATGAGCAGTTCTTC	CASSPGGGANEQFF
few	NA	TRBV5-1	TRBJ2-7	TGCGCCAGCAGCTTGGGGCACTTAACCTACAATGAGCAGTACTTC	CASSLGHLTYNEQYF
few	TRBD2	TRBV25-1	TRBJ2-7	TGTGCCAGCAGTGACCGCCGGACGGGACTATACGAGCAGTACTTC	CASSDRRTGLYEQYF
NA	NA	TRBV7-2	TRBJ2-2	TGTGCCAGCAGCTTAGTTGCGGGCGGGGAGCTGTTTTTT	CASSLVAGGELFF
NA	NA	TRBV7-9	TRBJ2-4	TGTGCCAGCAGCTTGATAGGGGAAAAGGCCAAAAACATTCAGTACTTC	CASSLIGEKAKNIQYF
few	TRBD1	TRBV5-1	TRBJ1-2	TGCGCCAGCAGCCCAAGGGACAGGCCCTACACCTTC	CASSPRDRPYTF
NA	TRBD1	TRBV29-1	TRBJ1-2	TGCAGCGTGGGGGACAGGGGTTATGGCTACACCTTC	CSVGDRGYGYTF
few	TRBD1	TRBV11-2	TRBJ2-5	TGTGCCAGCAGCTGGGGGACAGTACAAGAGACCCAGTACTTC	CASSWGTVQETQYF
NA	NA	TRBV28	TRBJ2-7	TGTGCCAGCAGTCTTAAGGGGACACCAGCCTACAATGAGCAGTACTTC	CASSLKGTPAYNEQYF
NA	NA	TRBV12-3/TRBV12-4	TRBJ2-7	TGTGCCAGCAGCCAAACAGGGTACTACAAGGAGGCCCAGTACTTC	CASSQTGYYKEAQYF
NA	TRBD2	TRBV4-1	TRBJ2-3	TGCGCCAGCAGCCAAGAGGCGCTAGCGGGAGATACGCAGTATTTT	CASSQEALAGDTQYF
NA	TRBD2	TRBV6-4	TRBJ2-3	TGTGCCAGCATTGGGACTAGCGGGAAACACACAGATACGCAGTATTTT	CASIGTSGKHTDTQYF
NA	NA	TRBV4-1	TRBJ2-5	TGCGCCAGCAGCCAAGACTTACAGGGGACCCAGTACTTC	CASSQDLQGTQYF
few	TRBD1	TRBV7-6	TRBJ2-5	TGTGCCAGCAGCCGAGTGGGACAGAAAGAGACCCAGTACTTC	CASSRVGQKETQYF
NA	NA	TRBV11-2	TRBJ2-2	TGTGCCAGCAGCTCTGGAGGACACACCGGGGAGCTGTTTTTT	CASSSGGHTGELFF
NA	NA	TRBV9	TRBJ2-1	TGTGCCAGCAGCGTAGGGGACCAAAGCAACAATGAGCAGTTCTTC	CASSVGDQSNNEQFF
NA	TRBD2	TRBV6-5	TRBJ2-1	TGTGCCAGCAGTAACCCTCCGGGACTAGGATTAGGGAATGAGCAGTTCTTC	CASSNPPGLGLGNEQFF
NA	NA	TRBV7-9	TRBJ2-4	TGTACCAGCAGCTTGGGAAAAAACATTCAGTACTTC	CTSSLGKNIQYF
NA	NA	TRBV20-1	TRBJ1-2	TGCAGTAGAGCCGCGGGGTCTGGGAGCTATGGCTACACCTTC	CSRAAGSGSYGYTF
NA	TRBD1	TRBV29-1	TRBJ2-5	TGCAGCGTACAGGGGGCGTATGGGCAGTACTTC	CSVQGAYGQYF
NA	TRBD2	TRBV7-9	TRBJ2-5	TGTGCCAGCAGCTTAGGGGCTAGCGGGAGTGTAGAGCAGTACTTC	CASSLGASGSVEQYF
NA	TRBD2	TRBV15	TRBJ2-5	TGTGCCACCAGCAGAGATCGGGAGGGGGTGACCCAGTACTTC	CATSRDREGVTQYF
few	NA	TRBV20-1	TRBJ2-7	TGCAGTGCCCCACCCGAGGGGTTCTGGAACGAGCAGTACTTC	CSAPPEGFWNEQYF
NA	NA	TRBV6-5	TRBJ2-1	TGTGCCAGCAGTTACGGGCAGGGGACATATGAGCAGTTCTTC	CASSYGQGTYEQFF
NA	TRBD2	TRBV12-3/TRBV12-4	TRBJ2-5	TGTGCCAGCAGTTCACCTAGCGGGAGGATTGGAGAGACCCAGCACTTC	CASSSPSGRIGETQHF
few	NA	TRBV7-2	TRBJ2-7	TGTGCCAGCAGCTTAAAAGCGGTTTCACGCGAGCAGTACTTC	CASSLKAVSREQYF